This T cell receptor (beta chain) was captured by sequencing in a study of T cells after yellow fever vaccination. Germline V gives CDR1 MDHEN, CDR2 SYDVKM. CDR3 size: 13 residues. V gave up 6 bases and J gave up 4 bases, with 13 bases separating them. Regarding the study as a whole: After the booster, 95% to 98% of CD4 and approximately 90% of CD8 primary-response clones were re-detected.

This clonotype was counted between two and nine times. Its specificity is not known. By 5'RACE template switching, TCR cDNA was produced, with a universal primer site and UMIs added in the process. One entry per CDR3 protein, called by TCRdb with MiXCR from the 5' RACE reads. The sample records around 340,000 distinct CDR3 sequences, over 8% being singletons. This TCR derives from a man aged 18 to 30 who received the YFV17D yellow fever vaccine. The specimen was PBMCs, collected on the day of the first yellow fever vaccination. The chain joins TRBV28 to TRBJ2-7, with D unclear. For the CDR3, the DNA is TGTGCCAGCAGCTTACTCCCGGGTTACGAGCAGTACTTC. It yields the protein CASSLLPGYEQYF.